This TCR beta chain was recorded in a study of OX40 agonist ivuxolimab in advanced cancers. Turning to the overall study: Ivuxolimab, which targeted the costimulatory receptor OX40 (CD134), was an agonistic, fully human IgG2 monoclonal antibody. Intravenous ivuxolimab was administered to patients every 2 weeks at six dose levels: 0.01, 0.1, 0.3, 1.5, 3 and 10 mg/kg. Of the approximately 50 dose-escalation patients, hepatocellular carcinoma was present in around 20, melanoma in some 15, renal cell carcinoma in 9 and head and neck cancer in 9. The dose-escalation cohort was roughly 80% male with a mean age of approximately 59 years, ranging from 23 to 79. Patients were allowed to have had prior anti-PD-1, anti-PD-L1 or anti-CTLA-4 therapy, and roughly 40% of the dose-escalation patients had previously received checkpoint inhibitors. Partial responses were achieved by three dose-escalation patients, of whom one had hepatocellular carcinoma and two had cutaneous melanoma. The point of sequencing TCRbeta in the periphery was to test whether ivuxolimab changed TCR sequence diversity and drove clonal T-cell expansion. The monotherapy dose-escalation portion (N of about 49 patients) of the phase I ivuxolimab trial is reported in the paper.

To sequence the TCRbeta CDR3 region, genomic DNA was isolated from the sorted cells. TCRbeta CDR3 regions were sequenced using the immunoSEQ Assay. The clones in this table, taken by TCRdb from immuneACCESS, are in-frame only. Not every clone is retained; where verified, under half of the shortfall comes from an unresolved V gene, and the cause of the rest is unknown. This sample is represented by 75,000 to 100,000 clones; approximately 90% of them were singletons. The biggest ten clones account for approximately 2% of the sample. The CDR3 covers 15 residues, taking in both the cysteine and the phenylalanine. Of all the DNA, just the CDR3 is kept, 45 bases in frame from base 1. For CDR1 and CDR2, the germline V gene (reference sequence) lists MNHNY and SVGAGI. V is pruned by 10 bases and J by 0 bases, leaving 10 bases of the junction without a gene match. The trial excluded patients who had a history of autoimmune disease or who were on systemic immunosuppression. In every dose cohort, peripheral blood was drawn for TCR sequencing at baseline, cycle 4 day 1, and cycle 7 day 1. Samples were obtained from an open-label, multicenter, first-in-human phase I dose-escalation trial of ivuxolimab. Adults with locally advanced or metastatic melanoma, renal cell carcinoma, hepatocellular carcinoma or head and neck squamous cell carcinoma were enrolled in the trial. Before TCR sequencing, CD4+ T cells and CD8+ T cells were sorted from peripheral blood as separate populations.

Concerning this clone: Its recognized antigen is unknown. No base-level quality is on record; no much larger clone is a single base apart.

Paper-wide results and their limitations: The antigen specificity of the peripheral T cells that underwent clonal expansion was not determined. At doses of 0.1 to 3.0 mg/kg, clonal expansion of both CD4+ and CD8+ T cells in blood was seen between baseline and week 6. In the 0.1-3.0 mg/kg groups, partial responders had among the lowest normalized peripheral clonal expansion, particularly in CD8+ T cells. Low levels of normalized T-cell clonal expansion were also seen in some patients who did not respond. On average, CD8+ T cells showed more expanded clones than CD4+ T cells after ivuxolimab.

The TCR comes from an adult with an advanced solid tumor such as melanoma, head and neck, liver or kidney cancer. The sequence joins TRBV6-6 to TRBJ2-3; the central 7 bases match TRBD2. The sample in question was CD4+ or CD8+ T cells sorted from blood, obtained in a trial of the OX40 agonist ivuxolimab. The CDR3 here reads CATSGRRESTDTQYF. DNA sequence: TGTGCCACCAGCGGTAGGCGGGAGAGCACAGATACGCAGTATTTT.